This T cell receptor (beta chain) derives from a study of cytomegalovirus exposure and HLA in healthy donors. Study conclusions and caveats: Per a later analysis, 15,000 to 20,000 TCR beta sequences showed association with HLA alleles at 0.05 false discovery rate.

The CDR3 totals 17 residues. Trimming stripped 4 bases from V and 5 bases from J, with 25 bases between. Looked up from germline, CDR1 is SGHRS and CDR2 is YFSETQ. Researchers ran the PCR with 60 Vbeta and 13 Jbeta primers. Sequencing was performed with immunoSEQ multiplex PCR; in TCRdb, only in-frame clones are kept and a portion is missing. Here the sample spans 130,000 to 150,000 clones, less than 65% being singletons. About this clone: Its matching antigen is unknown.

The sequence derives from a woman aged 25 to 39 in good health and CMV-seropositive. Sequencing was carried out using PBMCs. The rearrangement uses TRBV5-1 and TRBJ2-7, with a tentative D call TRBD1 (6 bases). The chain's CDR3 is CASSAQGPGRQGNEQYF. DNA for the CDR3: TGCGCCAGCAGCGCCCAAGGCCCCGGTCGCCAGGGGAACGAGCAGTACTTC.